The 20 T cell receptor beta chains below were found in one sample sequenced in a study of Ad26.COV2.S vaccination and SARS-CoV-2 variants listed by TCRdb under 2021. The library relied on the immunoSEQ multiplex PCR assay. Entries here come from immuneACCESS through TCRdb and include only in-frame sequences with V and J called. Some clones fail to appear in such tables; in the studies checked, an unresolved V gene covers under half of the shortfall, and the cause of the remainder is unknown. The sample table holds approximately 480,000 clones, of which around 88% were seen once. The ten largest clones represent over 10% of the sample. Reading the label with the study, this specimen's treatment or condition is: 15 to 20 received Ad26.COV2.S at low or high dose, single or two shots; several received placebo; per-sample allocation not given. For vaccine and placebo recipients, the sequenced repertoires came from samples collected on day 63 after the first injection.

Sample: peripheral blood, taken in a trial of Ad26.COV2.S vaccine versus placebo. The receptors here all came from a person aged 18-60 years who received the Ad26.COV2.S COVID-19 vaccine or a placebo.

This chain connects TRBV28 to TRBJ1-6; 8 positions agree with TRBD1. CDR3 size: 14 residues. V was pared by 5 bases and J by 8 bases, with 5 bases of the junction left unmatched. Germline-derived CDR1 and CDR2 are MDHEN and SYDVKM. The CDR3, as DNA: TGTGCCAGCAGTGCGGACAGGGTTGATTCACCCCTCCACTTT. It translates to CASSADRVDSPLHF.

This chain connects TRBV7-2 to TRBJ2-1, with D hard to call. Between the trimmed V and J ends, which lost 1 base and 0 bases, there was a span of 7 bases. The length of the CDR3 is 15 residues. Germline-derived CDR1 and CDR2 are SGHTA and FQGNSA. CDR3 sequence reads: CASSLDVYSYNEQFF. CDR3 nucleotide sequence: TGTGCCAGCAGCTTAGACGTTTACTCCTACAATGAGCAGTTCTTC.

The chain uses TRBV19 and TRBJ1-5; D is unresolved. This CDR3 has 15 residues. Trimming shortened V by 4 bases and J by 0 bases, and 10 bases separated the two germline ends. Per the germline V gene, CDR1 is LNHDA and CDR2 is SQIVND (reference sequence). The CDR3 here is CASSTGRVSNQPQHF. The CDR3 region has the DNA TGTGCCAGTAGTACCGGGCGGGTTAGCAATCAGCCCCAGCATTTT.

The sample holds one count of this clone. The chain has TRBV7-2 and TRBJ2-3; 10 bases fit TRBD2. The CDR3 sequence is 16 residues long. In germline, CDR1 is SGHTA, CDR2 FQGNSA. Trimming at V came to 6 bases and at J to 7 bases, leaving 13 bases not matched to a gene. This chain's CDR3 is CASRLQREGPHYTQYF. In DNA form, the CDR3 reads TGTGCCAGCAGACTTCAGCGGGAGGGCCCTCATTATACGCAGTATTTT.

V and J are TRBV5-1 and TRBJ2-2, with D perhaps TRBD1 or TRBD2 (5 bases each). Germline V gene sequence: CDR1 SGHRS, CDR2 YFSETQ. The length of the CDR3 is 15 residues. The V end lost 4 bases, the J end lost 4 bases, and 14 bases lay between the germline ends. This chain's CDR3 is CASSRGGSSTGELFF. CDR3 coding DNA: TGCGCCAGCAGCCGTGGGGGTTCCAGCACCGGGGAGCTGTTTTTT.

The V call is TRBV7-2, the J call TRBJ2-7; TRBD2 agrees at 7 bases. CDR3 length: 17 amino acids. With V trimmed by 0 bases and J by 3 bases, 11 bases remained unmatched. Germline values: CDR1 SGHTA, CDR2 FQGNSA. Here the CDR3 DNA reads TGTGCCAGCAGCTTAGCGGGAGGGCTGCTTAATTACTACGAGCAGTACTTC. This gives the protein CASSLAGGLLNYYEQYF. The variable domain in full, with the rest retrieved from reference TRBV7-2 and TRBJ2-7, is GAGVSQSPSNKVTEKGKDVELRCDPISGHTALYWYRQSLGQGLEFLIYFQGNSAPDKSGLPSDRFSAERTGGSVSTLTIQRTQQEDSAVYLCASSLAGGLLNYYEQYFGPGTRLTVT.

This sequence joins TRBV28 and TRBJ2-7; D not certain. This CDR3 region has 14 residues. Trimming took 2 bases from V and 5 from J, leaving 13 bases between them. Germline V lookup: CDR1 MDHEN, CDR2 SYDVKM. The CDR3 protein is CASSLVSREDEQYF. Written as DNA, the CDR3 is TGTGCCAGCAGTTTAGTGTCTAGAGAAGACGAGCAGTACTTC.

The chain employs TRBV19 and TRBJ1-4; D unresolved. The CDR3 covers 15 residues. Trimming left V 3 bases short and J 0 bases short, with 8 bases between. CDR1 is LNHDA and CDR2 is SQIVND in the germline V gene (reference sequence). DNA of the CDR3: TGTGCCAGTAGTATCCGAGACGCAACTAATGAAAAACTGTTTTTT. The encoded protein is CASSIRDATNEKLFF.

The V call is TRBV3-1 (or the pseudogene TRBV3-2), the J call TRBJ1-5; 8 bases map to TRBD1. J lost 7 bases, V lost 4 bases, and 6 bases had no gene match. In germline, CDR1 is LGHDT, CDR2 YNNKEL (reference sequence). This CDR3 is built from 14 residues. The CDR3 DNA follows: TGTGCCAGCAGCCTCAGGGGGCTCGAGCAGCCCCAGCATTTT. Protein: CASSLRGLEQPQHF.

The gene calls are TRBV4-1 and TRBJ1-3, with 7 bases matching TRBD1. Germline CDR1 and CDR2: MGHRA and YSYEKL. This CDR3 region has 20 residues. V was clipped by 3 bases and J by 0 bases; unmatched bases: 17. CDR3 sequence reads: CASSHQETGPRPSSGNTIYF. CDR3 sequence (DNA): TGCGCCAGCAGCCACCAAGAGACAGGGCCACGACCCAGCTCTGGAAACACCATATATTTT.

The rearrangement joins TRBV30 to TRBJ1-4; a weak D match, TRBD1 (6 bases). Germline CDR1 GTSNPN, CDR2 SVGIG (reference sequence). V was cut by 3 bases and J by 10 bases, with 18 bases left in between. The CDR3 loop spans 14 amino acids. CDR3 loop: CAWRGTGMGGKLFF. The DNA for the CDR3 is TGTGCCTGGAGAGGAACAGGGATGGGAGGAAAACTGTTTTTT.

This chain connects TRBV30 to TRBJ2-1, with D maybe TRBD2 (6 bases). Deletions cut 2 bases from V and 10 bases from J, with 21 bases between. The germline gives CDR1 GTSNPN, CDR2 SVGIG (reference sequence). The CDR3 is 15 residues long. In DNA, the CDR3 is TGTGCCTGGAGTCCCTCCCGCGCGGGACGAACGGAGCAGTTCTTC. Protein product: CAWSPSRAGRTEQFF.

V usage is TRBV6-1 and J usage is TRBJ2-2; 16 bases line up with TRBD2. This CDR3 has 21 residues. From germline, CDR1 is MNHNS and CDR2 SASEGT. Trimming removed 0 bases from V and 4 bases from J; junction bases left unmatched: 11. CDR3 sequence (DNA): TGTGCCAGCAGTGAAGCGGGAGGGGGACTAGCGGGAGGGCCTATCACCGGGGAGCTGTTTTTT. Encoded protein: CASSEAGGGLAGGPITGELFF.

This clone has just one count. The DNA for the CDR3 is TGTGCCAGTTTATCATCCAGGGGTATCACTGAAGCTTTCTTT. It translates to CASLSSRGITEAFF. This chain joins TRBV21-1 and TRBJ1-1; the table names TRBD1, a call not compared with the DNA. TRBV21-1 corresponds to a pseudogene. CDR3 size: 14 residues.

The chain couples TRBV7-3 to TRBJ2-1, with TRBD1 identical over 8 bases. Looked up from germline, CDR1 is SGHTA and CDR2 is FQGTGA. The CDR3 has 17 residues. V dropped 4 bases and J dropped 0; count of bases not matched to a gene: 8. The CDR3 DNA follows: TGTGCCAGCAGCTCCAGGGGGCGGGATATCTCCTACAATGAGCAGTTCTTC. Translation: CASSSRGRDISYNEQFF.

The chain uses TRBV7-2 and TRBJ2-2; TRBD2 might be the D (5 bases). V lost 6 bases and J 6 bases, leaving 20 bases between the germline ends. Germline V gene data show CDR1 as SGHTA and CDR2 as FQGNSA. The CDR3 has 16 amino acids. CDR3 sequence: CASSYQPGGGSGELFF. The CDR3 DNA sequence: TGTGCCAGCAGTTACCAACCTGGAGGCGGATCCGGGGAGCTGTTTTTT. The full variable domain, its missing parts supplied by reference TRBV7-2 and TRBJ2-2, is GAGVSQSPSNKVTEKGKDVELRCDPISGHTALYWYRQSLGQGLEFLIYFQGNSAPDKSGLPSDRFSAERTGGSVSTLTIQRTQQEDSAVYLCASSYQPGGGSGELFFGEGSRLTVL.

The chain employs TRBV7-8 and TRBJ1-5; D perhaps matches TRBD1 (5 bases). Trimming took 3 bases from V and 4 from J, leaving 7 bases between them. There are 13 residues in the CDR3. The germline gives CDR1 SGHVS, CDR2 FQNEAQ. CDR3 residues: CASSFRGNQPQHF. In nucleotides, the CDR3 is TGTGCCAGCAGCTTTCGGGGGAATCAGCCCCAGCATTTT. The full variable domain, in which reference TRBV7-8 and TRBJ1-5 provide the parts outside the CDR3, is GAGVSQSPRYKVAKRGQDVALRCDPISGHVSLFWYQQALGQGPEFLTYFQNEAQLDKSGLPSDRFFAERPEGSVSTLKIQRTQQEDSAVYLCASSFRGNQPQHFGDGTRLSIL.

The chain has TRBV19 and TRBJ1-2; D unresolved. Looked up from germline, CDR1 is LNHDA and CDR2 is SQIVND (reference sequence). Trimming pared 5 bases from V and 8 bases from J, leaving 12 bases between. This CDR3 has 12 amino acids. The CDR3 DNA follows: TGTGCCAGTAGTCCGGGTCTCGAGGGCTACACCTTC. Encoded protein: CASSPGLEGYTF.

This chain links TRBV13 with TRBJ1-5; no clear D gene. Trimming removed 1 base from V and 0 bases from J, with 13 bases in between. The CDR3 spans 17 residues. Germline CDR1 PRHDT, CDR2 FYEKMQ (reference sequence). The CDR3 reads CASSLDWGVLSNQPQHF. As DNA, the CDR3 is TGTGCCAGCAGCTTAGATTGGGGTGTACTTAGCAATCAGCCCCAGCATTTT.

The chain has TRBV19 and TRBJ2-3; D is perhaps TRBD2 (6 bases). This CDR3 is 13 amino acids long. Germline V gene lookup returns CDR1 LNHDA and CDR2 SQIVND (reference sequence). V dropped 9 bases and J dropped 9 bases, with 19 bases sitting between them. The CDR3 loop is CASTTPGTDTQYF. DNA of the CDR3: TGTGCCAGCACTACCCCCGGGACTGACACGCAGTATTTT.